The next 15 T cell receptor beta chains were all read from a single sample in a study of blood T cells in healthy people across ages. Primers used in a second PCR of roughly 7 to 12 cycles were a sample-barcoded 5' primer and a J-beta primer mix. A single record per CDR3 protein comes from TCRdb applying MiXCR to the 5' RACE reads. The repertoire holds 790,000 or so distinct CDR3 sequences, roughly 50% seen once, with more than 25% in the top ten. Sequencing was done on a sample of blood. The receptors were gathered from a man in his forties in good health.

This sequence joins TRBV3-1 and TRBJ2-4; D perhaps matches TRBD2 (5 bases). Germline V gene data show CDR1 as LGHDT and CDR2 as YNNKEL (reference sequence). Trimming took off 2 bases at V and 0 bases at J, with 8 bases between the two ends. This CDR3 is built from 15 residues. The CDR3 coding sequence is TGTGCCAGCAGCCAAAGCGGTATAGCCAAAAACATTCAGTACTTC. Its protein product is CASSQSGIAKNIQYF.

The chain has TRBV10-2 and TRBJ2-1, with TRBD2 matching 10 bases. Trimming at V came to 4 bases and at J to 5 bases, leaving 5 bases not matched to a gene. This CDR3 has 15 residues. Germline V gives CDR1 WSHSY, CDR2 SAAADI. This CDR3 reads CASSGRAGGHNEQFF. The CDR3 DNA reads TGCGCCAGCAGTGGTAGAGCGGGAGGGCACAATGAGCAGTTCTTC.

The chain combines TRBV7-3 with TRBJ2-1, with D unresolved. Trimming took off 5 bases at V and 0 bases at J, with 11 bases between the two ends. The CDR3 length is 15 residues. The V gene's germline CDR1 is SGHTA and CDR2 FQGTGA. CDR3 loop: CASSDNPSSYNEQFF. CDR3 coding DNA: TGTGCCAGCAGCGACAATCCGAGCTCCTACAATGAGCAGTTCTTC.

This sequence joins TRBV5-1 and TRBJ2-2, with 11 nucleotides matching TRBD1. The ends lost 2 bases at V and 6 bases at J; junction bases unmatched: 6. This CDR3 is 16 amino acids long. The germline CDR1 and CDR2 sequences are SGHRS and YFSETQ. CDR3 DNA: TGCGCCAGCAGCTTTACCGGGACAGGGGGTTCCGGGGAGCTGTTTTTT. Translating gives CASSFTGTGGSGELFF.

This clonotype has just a few counts. CDR3 DNA sequence: TGTGCCAGCAGTCCCAGGCGAGGTACCTACGAGCAGTACTTC. Its protein is CASSPRRGTYEQYF. The V call is TRBV27, the J call TRBJ2-7, with unresolved D. The ends were cut back, 5 bases at V and 2 bases at J, with 13 bases in the middle. The CDR3 length is 14 residues. CDR1 is MNHEY, CDR2 SMNVEV, per germline (reference sequence).

The table lists this clonotype with many counts. The V call is TRBV6-5, the J call TRBJ2-4; possibly TRBD1 or TRBD2 for D (5 bases each). V dropped 5 bases and J dropped 4 bases, with 12 bases sitting between them. Germline CDR1 MNHEY, CDR2 SVGAGI. This CDR3 is 14 amino acids long. CDR3 DNA: TGTGCCAGCAGTCTTGGGACGGAGAAAAACATTCAGTACTTC. Amino acid sequence: CASSLGTEKNIQYF.

This clonotype came up a few times. This chain links TRBV9 with TRBJ2-5; 8 nucleotides match TRBD1. The CDR3 consists of 15 residues. Trimming removed 2 bases from V and 3 bases from J; junction bases left unmatched: 6. Germline CDR1 reads SGDLS; CDR2 reads YYNGEE. CDR3 in amino acids: CASSVRTGREETQYF. The CDR3 DNA reads TGTGCCAGCAGCGTGCGGACAGGGCGTGAAGAGACCCAGTACTTC.

The gene calls are TRBV20-1 and TRBJ2-4; tentatively, D is TRBD1 (7 bases). The DNA matches TRBJ2-7 better at its end, which makes the J call doubtful. From germline, CDR1 is DFQATT and CDR2 SNEGSKA (reference sequence). The CDR3 is made up of 15 amino acids. This chain's CDR3 is CSARDRAGGHYEQYF. The DNA of the CDR3 is TGCAGTGCTAGAGATAGGGCAGGGGGGCACTACGAGCAGTACTTC.

The rearrangement links TRBV3-1 to TRBJ2-4; maybe TRBD2 (6 bases). The CDR3 spans 14 residues. V was trimmed by 1 base and J by 9 bases, leaving 13 bases between them. The germline CDR1 and CDR2 sequences are LGHDT and YNNKEL (reference sequence). CDR3 loop: CASSQAVAGPIQYF. CDR3 bases: TGTGCCAGCAGCCAAGCCGTTGCGGGACCCATTCAGTACTTC.

V gene TRBV7-9 combines with J gene TRBJ2-2; 10 nucleotides align to TRBD2. Germline assignment: CDR1 SEHNR and CDR2 FQNEAQ (reference sequence). The J segment lost 1 base and the V segment lost 2 bases, leaving 7 bases of the junction unmatched. This CDR3 comprises 18 residues. This CDR3 is CASSLPFRLAGNTGELFF. The CDR3 DNA sequence: TGTGCCAGCAGCTTACCCTTCAGACTAGCGGGGAACACCGGGGAGCTGTTTTTT.

The genes are TRBV3-1 and TRBJ2-5, with D perhaps matching TRBD2 (6 bases). Germline CDR1 and CDR2: LGHDT and YNNKEL (reference sequence). The CDR3 covers 18 residues. Trimming stripped 1 base from V and 2 bases from J, with 20 bases between. CDR3 sequence (DNA): TGTGCCAGCAGCCAAGGGCGGCTAGCGAGTCCCACACAAGAGACCCAGTACTTC. Encoded protein: CASSQGRLASPTQETQYF.

Only a few counts were recorded for this clonotype. V usage is TRBV28 and J usage is TRBJ2-5, with D tentatively TRBD1 (6 bases). Germline CDR1 reads MDHEN; CDR2 reads SYDVKM. V lost 6 bases and J 0 bases, leaving 14 bases between the germline ends. This CDR3 has 15 residues. CDR3 in DNA: TGTGCCAGCAGACCTGGGACACTCAACCAAGAGACCCAGTACTTC. The encoded protein is CASRPGTLNQETQYF. Combining the CDR3 with reference TRBV28 and TRBJ2-5 gives the whole variable domain DVKVTQSSRYLVKRTGEKVFLECVQDMDHENMFWYRQDPGLGLRLIYFSYDVKMKEKGDIPEGYSVSREKKERFSLILESASTNQTSMYLCASRPGTLNQETQYFGPGTRLLVL.

This chain connects TRBV28 to TRBJ1-1; D is unresolved. Germline V gives CDR1 MDHEN, CDR2 SYDVKM. V dropped 1 base and J dropped 7 bases, with 10 bases sitting between them. The CDR3 is 13 amino acids. CDR3 nucleotide sequence: TGTGCCAGCAGTTTATTCAATAGTGTTGAAGCTTTCTTT. Translating it yields CASSLFNSVEAFF.

This clonotype was recorded only once. The gene calls are TRBV7-2 and TRBJ2-3; weak D call: TRBD1 (6 bases). V lost 5 bases to trimming and J lost 6 bases, with 18 bases between them. Germline V gene data show CDR1 as SGHTA and CDR2 as FQGNSA. This CDR3 contains 15 residues. The CDR3 bases are TGTGCCAGCAGCGGGGACGCCCGCCAGGGGGATACGCAGTATTTT. Protein sequence: CASSGDARQGDTQYF.

This chain joins TRBV7-9 and TRBJ2-5; the match to TRBD2 covers 7 bases. J was trimmed by 7 bases and V by 4 bases; bases with no gene match: 15. The CDR3 spans 16 residues. Germline V gene lookup returns CDR1 SEHNR and CDR2 FQNEAQ (reference sequence). The CDR3 nucleotides read TGTGCCAGCAGCTCCCGGAGAGCGGGACCCGAGGGGACCCAGTACTTC. This codes for CASSSRRAGPEGTQYF. The whole variable domain, filled in from reference TRBV7-9 and TRBJ2-5, reads DTGVSQNPRHKITKRGQNVTFRCDPISEHNRLYWYRQTLGQGPEFLTYFQNEAQLEKSRLLSDRFSAERPKGSFSTLEIQRTEQGDSAMYLCASSSRRAGPEGTQYFGPGTRLLVL.